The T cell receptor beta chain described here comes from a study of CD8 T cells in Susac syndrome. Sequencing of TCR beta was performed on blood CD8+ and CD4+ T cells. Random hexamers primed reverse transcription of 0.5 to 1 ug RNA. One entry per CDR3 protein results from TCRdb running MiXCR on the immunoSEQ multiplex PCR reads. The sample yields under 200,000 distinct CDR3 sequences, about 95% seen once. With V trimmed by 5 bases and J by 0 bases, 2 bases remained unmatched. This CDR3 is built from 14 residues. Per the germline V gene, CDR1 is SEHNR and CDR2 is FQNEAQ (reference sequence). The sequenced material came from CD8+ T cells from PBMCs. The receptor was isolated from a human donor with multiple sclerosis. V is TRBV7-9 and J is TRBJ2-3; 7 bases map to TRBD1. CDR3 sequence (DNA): TGTGCCAGCAGCGAAGGGGGCAGCACAGATACGCAGTATTTT. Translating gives CASSEGGSTDTQYF.